This T cell receptor beta chain is drawn from a study of CD8+ T cells in alopecia areata. Study observations and caveats: Under tofacitinib, numerous expanded lesional clonotypes remained detectable in scalp and blood.

RNA was extracted and reverse transcribed into cDNA as the sequencing template. Assay: immunoSEQ multiplex PCR; the TCRdb copy retains only in-frame clones and omits some. The sample has roughly 64,000 clones, under 60% seen once. The CDR3 length is 13 residues. CDR1 is SNHLY, CDR2 FYNNEI, per germline. Deletions cut 10 bases from V and 1 base from J, with 13 bases between. Only a few counts were recorded for this clone. Its antigen remains unknown. Treatment: oral pan-JAK inhibitor, 5-10 mg twice daily. The sequences come from CD8+ T cells sorted from blood, collected between weeks 36 and 40, from a patient treated with tofacitinib. The receptor was derived from a human donor with alopecia areata. The gene calls are TRBV2 and TRBJ1-1; the D gene is possibly TRBD1 (5 bases). The CDR3 loop reads CANPGLQNTEAFF. The CDR3 DNA is TGTGCCAACCCGGGACTTCAGAACACTGAAGCTTTCTTT.